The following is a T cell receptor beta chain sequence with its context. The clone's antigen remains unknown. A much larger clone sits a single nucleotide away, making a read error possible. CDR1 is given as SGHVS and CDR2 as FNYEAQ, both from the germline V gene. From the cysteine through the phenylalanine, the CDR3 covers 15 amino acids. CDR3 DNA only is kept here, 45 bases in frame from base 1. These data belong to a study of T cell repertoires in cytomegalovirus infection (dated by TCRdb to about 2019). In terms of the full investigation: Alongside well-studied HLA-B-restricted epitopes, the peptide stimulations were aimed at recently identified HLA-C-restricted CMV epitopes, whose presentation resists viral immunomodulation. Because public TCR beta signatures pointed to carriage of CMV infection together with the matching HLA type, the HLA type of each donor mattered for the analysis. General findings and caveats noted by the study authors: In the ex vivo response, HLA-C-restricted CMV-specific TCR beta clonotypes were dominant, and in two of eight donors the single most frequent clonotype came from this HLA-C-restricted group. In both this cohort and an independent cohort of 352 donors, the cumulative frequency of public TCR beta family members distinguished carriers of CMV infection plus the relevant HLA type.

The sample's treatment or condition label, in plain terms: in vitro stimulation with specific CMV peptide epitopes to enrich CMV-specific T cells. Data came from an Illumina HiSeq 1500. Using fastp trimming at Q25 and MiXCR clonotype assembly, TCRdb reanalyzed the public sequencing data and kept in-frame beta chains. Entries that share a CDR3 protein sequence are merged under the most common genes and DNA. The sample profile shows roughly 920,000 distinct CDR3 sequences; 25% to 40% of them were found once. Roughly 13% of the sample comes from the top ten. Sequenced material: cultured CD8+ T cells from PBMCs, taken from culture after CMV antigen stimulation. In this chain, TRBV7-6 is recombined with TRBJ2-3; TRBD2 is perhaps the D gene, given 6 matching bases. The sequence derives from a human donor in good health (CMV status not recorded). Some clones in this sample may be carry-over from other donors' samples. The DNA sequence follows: TGTGTCAGCAGCTTAGGTAGCGGACACACAGATACGCAGTATTTT. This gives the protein CVSSLGSGHTDTQYF. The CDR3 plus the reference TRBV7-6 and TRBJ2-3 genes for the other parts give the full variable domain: GAGVSQSPRYKVTKRGQDVALRCDPISGHVSLYWYRQALGQGPEFLTYFNYEAQQDKSGLPNDRFSAERPEGSISTLTIQRTEQRDSAMYRCVSSLGSGHTDTQYFGPGTRLTVL.